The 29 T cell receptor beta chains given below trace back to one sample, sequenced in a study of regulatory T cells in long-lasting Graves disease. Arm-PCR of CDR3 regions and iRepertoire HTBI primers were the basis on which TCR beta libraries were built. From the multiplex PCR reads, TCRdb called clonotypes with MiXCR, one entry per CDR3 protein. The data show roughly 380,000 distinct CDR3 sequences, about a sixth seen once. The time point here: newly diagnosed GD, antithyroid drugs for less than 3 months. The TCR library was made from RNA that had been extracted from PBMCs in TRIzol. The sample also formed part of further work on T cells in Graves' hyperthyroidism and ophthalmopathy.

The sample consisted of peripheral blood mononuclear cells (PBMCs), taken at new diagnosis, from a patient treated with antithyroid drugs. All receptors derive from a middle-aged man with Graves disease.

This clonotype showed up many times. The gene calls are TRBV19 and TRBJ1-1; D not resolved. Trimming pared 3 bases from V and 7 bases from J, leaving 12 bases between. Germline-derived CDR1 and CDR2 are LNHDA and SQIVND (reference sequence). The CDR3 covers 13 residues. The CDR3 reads CASSIRGLGEAFF. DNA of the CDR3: TGTGCCAGTAGTATTAGAGGGCTTGGTGAAGCTTTCTTT.

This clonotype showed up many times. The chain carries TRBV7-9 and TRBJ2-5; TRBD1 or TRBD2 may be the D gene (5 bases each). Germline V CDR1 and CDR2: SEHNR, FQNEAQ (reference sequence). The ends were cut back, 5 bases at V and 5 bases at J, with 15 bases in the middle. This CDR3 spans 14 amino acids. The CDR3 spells CASSTTRGVETQYF. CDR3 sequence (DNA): TGTGCCAGCAGCACGACCAGAGGGGTTGAGACCCAGTACTTC.

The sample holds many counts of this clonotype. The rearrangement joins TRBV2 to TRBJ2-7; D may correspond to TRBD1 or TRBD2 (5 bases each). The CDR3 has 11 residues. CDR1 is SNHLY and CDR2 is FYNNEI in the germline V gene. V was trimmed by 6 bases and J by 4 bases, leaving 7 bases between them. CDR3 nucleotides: TGTGCCAGCAGGAGGGGATACGAGCAGTACTTC. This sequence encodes CASRRGYEQYF.

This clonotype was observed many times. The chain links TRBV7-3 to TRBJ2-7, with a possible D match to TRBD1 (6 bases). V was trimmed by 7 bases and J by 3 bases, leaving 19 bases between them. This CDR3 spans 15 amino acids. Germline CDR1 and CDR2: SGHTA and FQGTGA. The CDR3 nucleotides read TGTGCCAGCACCACCAATGGACAGTATTTCTACGAGCAGTACTTC. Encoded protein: CASTTNGQYFYEQYF.

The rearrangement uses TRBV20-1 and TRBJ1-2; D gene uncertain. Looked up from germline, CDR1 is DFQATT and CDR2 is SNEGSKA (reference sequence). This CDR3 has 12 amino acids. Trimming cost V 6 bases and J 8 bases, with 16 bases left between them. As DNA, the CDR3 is TGCAGTGCGCAGATGGATTTCGGCGGCTACACCTTC. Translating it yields CSAQMDFGGYTF.

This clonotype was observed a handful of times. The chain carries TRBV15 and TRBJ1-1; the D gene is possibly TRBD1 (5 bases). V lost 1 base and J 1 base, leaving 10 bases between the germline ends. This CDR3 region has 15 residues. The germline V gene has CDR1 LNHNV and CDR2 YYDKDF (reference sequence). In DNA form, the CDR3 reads TGTGCCACCAGCAGAGCGGGGGAGGGGAACACTGAAGCTTTCTTT. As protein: CATSRAGEGNTEAFF.

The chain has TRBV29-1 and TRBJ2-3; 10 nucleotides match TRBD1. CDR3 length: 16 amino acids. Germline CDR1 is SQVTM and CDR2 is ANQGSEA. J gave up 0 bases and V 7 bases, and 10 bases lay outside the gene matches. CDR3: CSAGGKDRGSTDTQYF. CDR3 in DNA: TGCAGCGCTGGGGGTAAGGACAGGGGGAGCACAGATACGCAGTATTTT.

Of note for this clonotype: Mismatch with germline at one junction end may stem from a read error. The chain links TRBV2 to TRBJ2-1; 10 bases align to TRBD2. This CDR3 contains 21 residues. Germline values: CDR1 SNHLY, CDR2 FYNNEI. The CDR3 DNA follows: TGTGCCTGCAGTGAAGCGCTTCGGGTAGCGGGAGGTCCAAGCTCCTACAATGAGCAGTTCTTC. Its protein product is CACSEALRVAGGPSSYNEQFF.

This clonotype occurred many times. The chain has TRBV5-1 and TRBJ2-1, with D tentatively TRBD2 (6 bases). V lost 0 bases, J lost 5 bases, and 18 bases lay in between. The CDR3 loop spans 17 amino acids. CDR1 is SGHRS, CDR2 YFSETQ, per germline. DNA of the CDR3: TGCGCCAGCAGCTTGGGGTTGACTAGTGACGCCAACAATGAGCAGTTCTTC. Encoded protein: CASSLGLTSDANNEQFF.

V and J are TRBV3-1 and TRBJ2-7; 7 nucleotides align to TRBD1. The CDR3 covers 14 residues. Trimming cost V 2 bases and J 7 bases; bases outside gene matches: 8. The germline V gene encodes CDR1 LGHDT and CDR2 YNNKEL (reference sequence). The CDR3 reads CASSQTGEGREQYF. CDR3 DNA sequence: TGTGCCAGCAGCCAAACAGGGGAAGGACGAGAGCAGTACTTC.

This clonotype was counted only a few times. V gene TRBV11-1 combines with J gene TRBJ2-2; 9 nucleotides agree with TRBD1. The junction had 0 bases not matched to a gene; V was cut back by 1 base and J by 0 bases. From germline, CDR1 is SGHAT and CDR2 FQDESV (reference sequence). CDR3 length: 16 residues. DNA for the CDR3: TGTGCCAGCAGCTTAGGGGACAGGGCGAACACCGGGGAGCTGTTTTTT. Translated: CASSLGDRANTGELFF.

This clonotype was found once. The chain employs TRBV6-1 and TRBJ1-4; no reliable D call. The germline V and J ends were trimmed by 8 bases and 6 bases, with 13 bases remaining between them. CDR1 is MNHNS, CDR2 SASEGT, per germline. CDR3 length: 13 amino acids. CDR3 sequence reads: CASGGSNDEKLFF. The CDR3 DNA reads TGTGCCAGCGGTGGTTCTAATGATGAAAAACTGTTTTTT.

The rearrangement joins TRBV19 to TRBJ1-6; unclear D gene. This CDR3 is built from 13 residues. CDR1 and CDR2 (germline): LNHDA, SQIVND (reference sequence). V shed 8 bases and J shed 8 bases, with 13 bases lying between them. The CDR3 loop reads CASGNLGHSPLHF. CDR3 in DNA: TGTGCCAGTGGCAACCTAGGACATTCACCCCTCCACTTT.

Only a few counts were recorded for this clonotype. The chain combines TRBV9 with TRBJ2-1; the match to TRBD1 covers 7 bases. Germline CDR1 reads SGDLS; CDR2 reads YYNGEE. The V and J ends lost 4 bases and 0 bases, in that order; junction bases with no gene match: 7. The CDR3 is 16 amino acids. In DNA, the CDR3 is TGTGCCAGCAGCAGACGCAGGGGGAGCTCCTACAATGAGCAGTTCTTC. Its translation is CASSRRRGSSYNEQFF.

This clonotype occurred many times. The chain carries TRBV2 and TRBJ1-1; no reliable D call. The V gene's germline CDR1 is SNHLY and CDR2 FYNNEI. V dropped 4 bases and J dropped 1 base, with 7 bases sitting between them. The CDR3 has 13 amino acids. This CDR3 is CASSVLENTEAFF. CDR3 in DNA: TGTGCCAGCAGTGTTTTAGAGAACACTGAAGCTTTCTTT.

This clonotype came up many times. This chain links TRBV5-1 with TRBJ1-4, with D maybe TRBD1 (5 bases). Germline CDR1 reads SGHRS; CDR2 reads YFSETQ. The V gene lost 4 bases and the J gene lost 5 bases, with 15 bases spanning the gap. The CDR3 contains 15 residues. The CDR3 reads CASSLRGTVNEKLFF. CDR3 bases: TGCGCCAGCAGCCTGCGCGGGACGGTGAATGAAAAACTGTTTTTT.

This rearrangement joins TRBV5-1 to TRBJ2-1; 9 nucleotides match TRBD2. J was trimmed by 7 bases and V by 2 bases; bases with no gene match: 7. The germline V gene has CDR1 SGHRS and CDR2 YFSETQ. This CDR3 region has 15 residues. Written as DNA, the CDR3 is TGCGCCAGCAGCTTCGCGGGGGGGCTGGAAAATGAGCAGTTCTTC. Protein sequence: CASSFAGGLENEQFF.

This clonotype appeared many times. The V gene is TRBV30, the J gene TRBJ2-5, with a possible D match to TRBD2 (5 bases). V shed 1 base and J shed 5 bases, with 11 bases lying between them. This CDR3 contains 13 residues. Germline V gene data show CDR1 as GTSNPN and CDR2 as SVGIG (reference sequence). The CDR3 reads CAWSGSTGETQYF. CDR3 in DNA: TGTGCCTGGAGTGGGTCAACGGGGGAGACCCAGTACTTC.

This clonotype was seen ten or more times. The CDR3 loop reads CASSSGLVVEQFF. Here the CDR3 DNA reads TGTGCCAGCAGTTCCGGACTAGTAGTTGAGCAGTTCTTC. V and J are TRBV28 and TRBJ2-1; 7 bases fit TRBD2. Trimming cost V 4 bases and J 9 bases; bases outside gene matches: 6. The CDR3 runs 13 residues. CDR1 and CDR2 (germline): MDHEN, SYDVKM.

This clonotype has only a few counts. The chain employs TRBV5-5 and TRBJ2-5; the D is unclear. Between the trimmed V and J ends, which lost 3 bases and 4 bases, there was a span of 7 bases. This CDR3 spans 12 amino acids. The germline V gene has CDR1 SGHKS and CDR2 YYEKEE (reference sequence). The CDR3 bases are TGTGCCAGCAGCTCCTCCACAGAGACCCAGTACTTC. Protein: CASSSSTETQYF.

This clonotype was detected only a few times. CDR3 loop: CSVVGGGGASETQYF. The CDR3 DNA is TGCAGCGTCGTCGGGGGCGGGGGGGCCTCGGAGACCCAGTACTTC. V gene TRBV29-1 combines with J gene TRBJ2-5, with 9 bases lining up with TRBD2. Germline CDR1 SQVTM, CDR2 ANQGSEA. The V and J ends lost 6 bases and 5 bases, in that order; junction bases with no gene match: 13. This CDR3 is built from 15 residues.

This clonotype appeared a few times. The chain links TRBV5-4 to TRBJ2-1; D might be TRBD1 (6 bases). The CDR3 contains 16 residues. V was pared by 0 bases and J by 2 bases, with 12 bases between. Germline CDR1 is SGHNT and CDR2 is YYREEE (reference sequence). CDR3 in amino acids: CASSLGTAGTYNEQFF. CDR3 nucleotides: TGTGCCAGCAGCTTGGGGACAGCCGGGACCTACAATGAGCAGTTCTTC. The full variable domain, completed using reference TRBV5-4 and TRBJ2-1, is ETGVTQSPTHLIKTRGQQVTLRCSSQSGHNTVSWYQQALGQGPQFIFQYYREEENGRGNFPPRFSGLQFPNYSSELNVNALELDDSALYLCASSLGTAGTYNEQFFGPGTRLTVL.

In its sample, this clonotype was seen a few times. CDR3 nucleotide sequence: TGTGCCAGTAGTGCAGTAACAGCGGGGGCCACTGAAGCTTTCTTT. It specifies CASSAVTAGATEAFF. The chain uses TRBV19 and TRBJ1-1; TRBD1 is a possible D gene (6 bases). CDR1 is LNHDA and CDR2 is SQIVND in the germline V gene (reference sequence). The CDR3 has 15 residues. Trimming pared 5 bases from V and 4 bases from J, leaving 17 bases between. Using reference TRBV19 and TRBJ1-1 for the parts outside the CDR3, the full variable domain is DGGITQSPKYLFRKEGQNVTLSCEQNLNHDAMYWYRQDPGQGLRLIYYSQIVNDFQKGDIAEGYSVSREKKESFPLTVTSAQKNPTAFYLCASSAVTAGATEAFFGQGTRLTVV.

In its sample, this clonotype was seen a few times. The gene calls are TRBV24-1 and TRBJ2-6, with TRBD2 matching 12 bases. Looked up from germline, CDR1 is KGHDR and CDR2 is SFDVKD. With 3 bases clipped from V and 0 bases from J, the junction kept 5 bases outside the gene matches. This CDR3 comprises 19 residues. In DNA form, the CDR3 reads TGTGCCACCAGTGATGGGACTAGCGGGCGACCCTCTGGGGCCAACGTCCTGACTTTC. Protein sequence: CATSDGTSGRPSGANVLTF.

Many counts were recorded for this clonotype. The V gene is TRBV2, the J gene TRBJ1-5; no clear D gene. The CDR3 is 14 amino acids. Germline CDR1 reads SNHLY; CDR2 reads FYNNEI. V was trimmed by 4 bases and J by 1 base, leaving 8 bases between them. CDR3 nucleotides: TGTGCCAGCAGTGGTGGCCAGAGCAATCAGCCCCAGCATTTT. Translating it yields CASSGGQSNQPQHF.

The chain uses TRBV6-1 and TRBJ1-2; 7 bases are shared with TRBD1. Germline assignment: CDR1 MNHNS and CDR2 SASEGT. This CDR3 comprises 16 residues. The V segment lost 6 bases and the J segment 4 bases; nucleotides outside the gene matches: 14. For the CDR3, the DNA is TGTGCCAGCAGGAGGGGCAGGGGGTTGCGCGTCTATGGCTACACCTTC. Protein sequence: CASRRGRGLRVYGYTF.

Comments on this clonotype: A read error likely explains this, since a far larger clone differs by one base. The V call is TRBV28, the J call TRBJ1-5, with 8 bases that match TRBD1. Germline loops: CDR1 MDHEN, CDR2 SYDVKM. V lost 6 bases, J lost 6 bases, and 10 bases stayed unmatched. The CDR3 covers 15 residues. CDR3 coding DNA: TGTGCCAGCAGCATAGGACAGGGAGTTTTTCAGCCCCAGCATTTT. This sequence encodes CASSIGQGVFQPQHF. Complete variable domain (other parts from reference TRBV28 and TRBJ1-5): DVKVTQSSRYLVKRTGEKVFLECVQDMDHENMFWYRQDPGLGLRLIYFSYDVKMKEKGDIPEGYSVSREKKERFSLILESASTNQTSMYLCASSIGQGVFQPQHFGDGTRLSIL.

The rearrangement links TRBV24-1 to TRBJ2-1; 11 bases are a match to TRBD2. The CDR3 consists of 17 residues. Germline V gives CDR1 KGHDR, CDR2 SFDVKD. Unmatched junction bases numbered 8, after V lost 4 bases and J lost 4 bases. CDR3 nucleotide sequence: TGTGCCACCAGTGACCGCGAGGGACTAGCGGCATACAATGAGCAGTTCTTC. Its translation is CATSDREGLAAYNEQFF.

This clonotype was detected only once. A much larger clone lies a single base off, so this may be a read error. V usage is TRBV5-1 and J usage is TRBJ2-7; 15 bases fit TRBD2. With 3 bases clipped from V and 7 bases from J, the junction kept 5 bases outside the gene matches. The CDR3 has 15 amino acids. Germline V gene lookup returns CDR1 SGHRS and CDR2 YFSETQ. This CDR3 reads CASSSGTSGGSEQYF. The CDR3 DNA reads TGCGCCAGCAGCTCAGGGACTAGCGGGGGGTCTGAGCAGTACTTC.